This T cell receptor (beta chain) was documented in a study of blood T cell repertoires in COVID-19. Study at large: Spain, Italy and the United States supplied samples that represented acute and convalescent COVID-19. T cells, B-cell-depleted T cells, or PBMCs supplied cDNA or gDNA.

Study processing details: Cell counts per sample came from amplifying reference gene primers. This table comes from immunoSEQ multiplex PCR, and its TCRdb copy is limited to in-frame clones, with some not included. D and trimming come from the DNA, and the V and J calls and clone size come from that table. Of over 150,000 clones listed, about 86% are singletons. Seattle's cohort entered during active infection and was followed longitudinally. The specimen sequenced was peripheral blood. The sequence was collected from a woman in her 70s with COVID-19, enrolled during active disease.

The CDR3 loop is CASSLRPGGGGTEAFF. CDR3 DNA sequence: TGTGCCAGCAGCTTGAGGCCAGGGGGCGGGGGAACTGAAGCTTTCTTT. The chain links TRBV13 to TRBJ1-1; 8 bases agree with TRBD1. The CDR3 runs to 16 residues. The ends lost 3 bases at V and 5 bases at J; junction bases unmatched: 11. The germline V gene has CDR1 PRHDT and CDR2 FYEKMQ (reference sequence). Looking up the rest from reference TRBV13 and TRBJ1-1 gives the full variable domain: AAGVIQSPRHLIKEKRETATLKCYPIPRHDTVYWYQQGPGQDPQFLISFYEKMQSDKGSIPDRFSAQQFSDYHSELNMSSLELGDSALYFCASSLRPGGGGTEAFFGQGTRLTVV.